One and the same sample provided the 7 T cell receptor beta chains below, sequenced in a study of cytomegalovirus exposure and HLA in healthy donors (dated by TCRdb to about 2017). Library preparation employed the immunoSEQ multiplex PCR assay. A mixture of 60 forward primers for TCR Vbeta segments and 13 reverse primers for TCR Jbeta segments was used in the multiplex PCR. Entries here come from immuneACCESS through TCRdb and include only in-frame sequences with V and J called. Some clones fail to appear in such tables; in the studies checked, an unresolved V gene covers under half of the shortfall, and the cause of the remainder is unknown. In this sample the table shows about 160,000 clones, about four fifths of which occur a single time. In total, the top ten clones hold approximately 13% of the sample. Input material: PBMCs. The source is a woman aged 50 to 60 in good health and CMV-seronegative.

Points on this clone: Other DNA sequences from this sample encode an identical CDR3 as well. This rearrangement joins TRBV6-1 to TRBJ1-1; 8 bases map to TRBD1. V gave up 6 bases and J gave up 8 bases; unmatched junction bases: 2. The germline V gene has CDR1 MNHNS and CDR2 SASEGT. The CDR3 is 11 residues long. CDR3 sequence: CASSDRGEAFF. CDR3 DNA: TGTGCCAGCAGCGACAGGGGCGAAGCTTTCTTT.

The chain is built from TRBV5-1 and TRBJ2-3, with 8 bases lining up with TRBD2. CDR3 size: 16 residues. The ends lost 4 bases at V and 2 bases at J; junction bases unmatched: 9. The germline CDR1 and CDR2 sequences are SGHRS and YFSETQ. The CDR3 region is CASSRGGTGLTDTQYF. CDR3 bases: TGCGCCAGCAGCCGGGGGGGAACTGGCCTCACAGATACGCAGTATTTT.

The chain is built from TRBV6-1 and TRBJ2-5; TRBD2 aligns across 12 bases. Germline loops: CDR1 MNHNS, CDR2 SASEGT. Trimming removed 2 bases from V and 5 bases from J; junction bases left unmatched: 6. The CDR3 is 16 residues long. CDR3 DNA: TGTGCCAGCAGTGAACTAGCGGGGGGGGCCTCGGAGACCCAGTACTTC. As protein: CASSELAGGASETQYF.

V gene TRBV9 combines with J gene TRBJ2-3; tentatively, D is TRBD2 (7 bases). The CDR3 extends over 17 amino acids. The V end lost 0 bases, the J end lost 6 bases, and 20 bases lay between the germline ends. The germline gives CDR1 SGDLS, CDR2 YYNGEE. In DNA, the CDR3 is TGTGCCAGCAGCGTAGGGGGGGGACACGGAGCAAGGGATACGCAGTATTTT. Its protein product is CASSVGGGHGARDTQYF.

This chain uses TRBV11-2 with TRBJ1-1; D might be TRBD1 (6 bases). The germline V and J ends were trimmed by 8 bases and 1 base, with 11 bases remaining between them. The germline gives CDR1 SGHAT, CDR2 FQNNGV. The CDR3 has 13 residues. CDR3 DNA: TGTGCCAGCGGGGGGGGCAGGAACACTGAAGCTTTCTTT. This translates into CASGGGRNTEAFF.

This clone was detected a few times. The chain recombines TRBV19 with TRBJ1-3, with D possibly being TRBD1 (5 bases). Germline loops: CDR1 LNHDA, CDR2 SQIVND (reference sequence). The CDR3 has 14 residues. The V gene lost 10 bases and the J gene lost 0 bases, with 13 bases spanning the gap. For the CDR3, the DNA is TGTGCCACCCGACAGTCCCACTCTGGAAACACCATATATTTT. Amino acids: CATRQSHSGNTIYF.

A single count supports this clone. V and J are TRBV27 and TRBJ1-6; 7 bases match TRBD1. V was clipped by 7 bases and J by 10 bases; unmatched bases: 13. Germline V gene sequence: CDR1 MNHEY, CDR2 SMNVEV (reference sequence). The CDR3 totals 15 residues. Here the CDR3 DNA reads TGTGCCAGCACCGTCAGGGGACAGATCCTATCACCCCTCCACTTT. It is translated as CASTVRGQILSPLHF.